A single T cell receptor (beta chain) is shown here with its context. Its cognate antigen has yet to be identified. The record has no base qualities; no much larger clone is one base away. V was cut back by 7 bases and J by 6 bases, leaving a gap of 16 bases between them. From a lookup of the germline V gene (reference sequence), CDR1 and CDR2 are MNHEY and SMNVEV. The CDR3 goes from the cysteine to the phenylalanine over 13 residues. The read is trimmed to its CDR3 DNA, 39 bases read in frame from base 1. The sample is drawn from a study of PD-1 blockade in mismatch repair-deficient tumors (dated by TCRdb to about 2017). Notes on the research overall: Between September 2013 and September 2016, the trial enrolled 86 consecutive patients with 12 mismatch repair-deficient cancer types, every one of whom had been previously treated and was progressing. Tumor-associated T cell clones in the peripheral blood of patients responding to PD-1 blockade were tracked using deep sequencing of TCR CDR3 regions.

Paper-wide results and their limitations: After pembrolizumab, tumor-resident clones, which were often undetectable in blood before treatment, expanded rapidly and then contracted, generally ahead of radiologic responses.

Library preparation used the immunoSEQ multiplex PCR assay. TCRdb took this table from immuneACCESS and kept in-frame rearrangements with V and J called. Such tables lack part of the clones; where checked against another copy, unresolved V genes explain under half of the gap, and the rest is unexplained. Across this sample there are around 30,000 clones, with roughly 80% seen only once. The top ten constitute 3% to 4% of the sample. For every enrolled patient, mismatch repair deficiency was confirmed by either polymerase chain reaction or immunohistochemistry. Three patients who responded to pembrolizumab therapy underwent TCR sequencing. In the phase II trial, pembrolizumab PD-1 blockade was tested prospectively in advanced mismatch repair-deficient cancers, no matter which tissue of origin the cancers came from. Peripheral blood T cell samples were serially collected before and at multiple times after PD-1 blockade was started. Blood sampling times were reported as weeks after the first pembrolizumab dose.

Sequencing was performed on PBMCs, taken around 6 weeks after starting pembrolizumab. The sequence joins TRBV27 to TRBJ2-7; 6 matching bases give a weak D call of TRBD1. The TCR sequence derives from an adult with mismatch repair-deficient cancer. This receptor carries the CDR3 CASMPGVSGEQYF. The bases are TGTGCCAGCATGCCAGGGGTATCAGGCGAGCAGTACTTC.